The 18 T cell receptor beta chains below come from one sample, sequenced in a study of T cells in Graves' hyperthyroidism and ophthalmopathy. Researchers amplified the TCR beta CDR3 regions from RNA transcripts. TCR CDR3 regions were first amplified by RT-PCR with HTBI primers. TCRdb re-called the multiplex PCR reads through MiXCR, storing one row per CDR3 protein. The data contain 92,000 or so distinct CDR3 sequences, about 51% of them singletons. Source material: blood. All receptors derive from a woman aged 40 to 50 with Graves' hyperthyroidism.

V and J are TRBV19 and TRBJ1-2; 7 positions agree with TRBD1. This CDR3 spans 10 amino acids. Germline V gene sequence: CDR1 LNHDA, CDR2 SQIVND (reference sequence). The V and J ends lost 11 bases and 8 bases, in that order; junction bases with no gene match: 5. CDR3 loop: CAWRGQGYTF. In nucleotides, the CDR3 is TGTGCCTGGAGGGGACAGGGCTACACCTTC.

The chain recombines TRBV7-8 with TRBJ1-2; D remains unclear. This CDR3 region has 16 residues. V was cut by 1 base and J by 2 bases, with 14 bases left in between. CDR1 and CDR2 from the germline V gene are SGHVS and FQNEAQ. The CDR3 DNA reads as TGTGCCAGCAGCTTAGTATGGGCGCACGGGAACTATGGCTACACCTTC. This translates into CASSLVWAHGNYGYTF. The full variable domain, rest sourced from reference TRBV7-8 and TRBJ1-2, is GAGVSQSPRYKVAKRGQDVALRCDPISGHVSLFWYQQALGQGPEFLTYFQNEAQLDKSGLPSDRFFAERPEGSVSTLKIQRTQQEDSAVYLCASSLVWAHGNYGYTFGSGTRLTVV.

Comments on this clonotype: Relative to the germline gene, one junction end is altered; a read error may explain this. This chain connects TRBV10-3 to TRBJ2-3; D is unclear. The CDR3 contains 16 residues. Germline CDR1 ENHRY, CDR2 SYGVKD. CDR3 sequence: CATSDSGRIDTDTQYF. Here the CDR3 DNA reads TGTGCCACCAGTGATTCCGGACGGATAGACACAGATACGCAGTATTTT.

This sequence joins TRBV20-1 and TRBJ2-7, with D possibly TRBD2 on 6 matching bases. The CDR3 has 15 amino acids. V was trimmed by 6 bases and J by 4 bases, leaving 22 bases between them. Germline loops: CDR1 DFQATT, CDR2 SNEGSKA (reference sequence). The CDR3 DNA follows: TGCAGTGCCCAGAGGTGGGGCGGGGATCTGTACGAGCAGTACTTC. Its protein is CSAQRWGGDLYEQYF.

This clonotype was detected many times. This sequence joins TRBV4-3 and TRBJ2-5; D gene ambiguous. The germline CDR1 and CDR2 sequences are LGHNA and YSLEER. The CDR3 contains 11 residues. The V gene lost 0 bases and the J gene lost 7 bases, with 3 bases spanning the gap. The CDR3 is CASSQDGTQYF. Written as DNA, the CDR3 is TGCGCCAGCAGCCAAGATGGGACCCAGTACTTC.

This clonotype was seen repeatedly, ten times or more. This sequence joins TRBV4-1 and TRBJ2-5; TRBD2 agrees at 10 bases. Germline-derived CDR1 and CDR2 are MGHRA and YSYEKL. V dropped 2 bases and J dropped 4; count of bases not matched to a gene: 4. CDR3 length: 15 residues. The CDR3 spells CASSQLAGVGETQYF. The DNA for the CDR3 is TGCGCCAGCAGCCAACTAGCGGGAGTAGGAGAGACCCAGTACTTC.

This clonotype was found a few times. V is TRBV10-3 and J is TRBJ1-5, with 8 bases lining up with TRBD1. The germline V gene encodes CDR1 ENHRY and CDR2 SYGVKD. CDR3 size: 14 residues. V gave up 3 bases and J gave up 7 bases; unmatched junction bases: 5. CDR3 in amino acids: CAISDLDREQPQHF. For the CDR3, the DNA is TGTGCCATCAGTGACCTGGACAGGGAGCAGCCCCAGCATTTT.

The sample holds a few counts of this clonotype. The chain employs TRBV29-1 and TRBJ2-2; 7 bases are shared with TRBD1. This CDR3 has 14 amino acids. The junction had 3 bases not matched to a gene; V was cut back by 4 bases and J by 1 base. CDR1 and CDR2 from the germline V gene are SQVTM and ANQGSEA. CDR3 loop: CSVGGGMNTGELFF. As DNA, the CDR3 is TGCAGCGTTGGAGGGGGCATGAACACCGGGGAGCTGTTTTTT.

The table lists this clonotype with a count of one. At one boundary the junction diverges from the germline segment, which might be a read error. The rearrangement links TRBV7-2 to TRBJ2-3; 7 bases line up with TRBD2. CDR3 length: 16 amino acids. Per the germline V gene, CDR1 is SGHTA and CDR2 is FQGNSA. For the CDR3, the DNA is TGCGCCAGCAGCTTGAAGGGCGGGAGTGTCGCAGATACGCAGTATTTT. The encoded protein is CASSLKGGSVADTQYF. Drawing the rest from reference TRBV7-2 and TRBJ2-3, the complete variable domain is GAGVSQSPSNKVTEKGKDVELRCDPISGHTALYWYRQSLGQGLEFLIYFQGNSAPDKSGLPSDRFSAERTGGSVSTLTIQRTQQEDSAVYLCASSLKGGSVADTQYFGPGTRLTVL.

This clonotype was seen repeatedly, ten times or more. V is TRBV30 and J is TRBJ1-2; D uncertain. The ends were cut back, 0 bases at V and 8 bases at J, with 10 bases in the middle. CDR1 is GTSNPN, CDR2 SVGIG, per germline (reference sequence). CDR3 length: 12 residues. The CDR3 nucleotides are TGTGCCTGGAGTGTGTCACTGCGAGGCTACACCTTC. It specifies CAWSVSLRGYTF.

For this clonotype: One junction end disagrees with the germline gene, perhaps due to a read error. The V and J genes are TRBV7-9 and TRBJ2-5; 7 bases agree with TRBD2. From germline, CDR1 is SEHNR and CDR2 FQNEAQ (reference sequence). This CDR3 is built from 15 residues. The CDR3 DNA reads as TGCGCCAGCAGCCCAGGAGGGACTACCCAAGAGACGCAGTACTTC. It yields the protein CASSPGGTTQETQYF.

This clonotype was recorded once. This may arise from a read error, as a much more abundant clone is one base away. The chain combines TRBV7-9 with TRBJ1-4, with D hard to call. This CDR3 region has 15 residues. V lost 5 bases and J 11 bases, leaving 21 bases between the germline ends. The V gene's germline CDR1 is SEHNR and CDR2 FQNEAQ (reference sequence). The CDR3 region is CASSQEGKGVGKLFF. In nucleotides, the CDR3 is TGTGCCAGCAGCCAAGAGGGCAAGGGAGTGGGGAAACTGTTTTTT.

In the case of this clonotype: At one of its ends the junction is not consistent with the germline gene, which may arise from a read error. In DNA form, the CDR3 reads TGTGCCTGCAGTGACGTGGGACAGGGGGTACTTGGAAACACCATATATTTT. Translated, it gives CACSDVGQGVLGNTIYF. V is TRBV2 and J is TRBJ1-3; 11 nucleotides match TRBD1. CDR3 length equals 17 residues. Germline values: CDR1 SNHLY, CDR2 FYNNEI.

This sequence joins TRBV20-1 and TRBJ2-5, with 10 bases fitting TRBD1. V lost 5 bases, J lost 5 bases, and 8 bases stayed unmatched. The CDR3 covers 14 residues. Germline V gene sequence: CDR1 DFQATT, CDR2 SNEGSKA (reference sequence). The CDR3 sequence: CSASRDRGWETQYF. The CDR3 nucleotides are TGCAGTGCTTCCCGGGACAGGGGATGGGAGACCCAGTACTTC.

The rearrangement uses TRBV2 and TRBJ2-5; the match to TRBD2 covers 10 bases. The V segment lost 8 bases and the J segment 7 bases; nucleotides outside the gene matches: 10. The CDR3 runs to 14 residues. Germline loops: CDR1 SNHLY, CDR2 FYNNEI. CDR3 nucleotides: TGTGCCAGCGGGACAGGACTAGCGGCAAGGACCCAGTACTTC. Translation: CASGTGLAARTQYF.

There are many counts of this clonotype. V usage is TRBV20-1 and J usage is TRBJ1-1, with D unresolved. CDR1 is DFQATT and CDR2 is SNEGSKA in the germline V gene (reference sequence). Trimming removed 3 bases from V and 1 base from J, with 9 bases in between. This CDR3 is built from 13 residues. CDR3 sequence (DNA): TGCAGTGCTAGTGATGATCGGAACACTGAAGCTTTCTTT. Translation gives CSASDDRNTEAFF.

In its sample, this clonotype was seen many times. The V call is TRBV7-2, the J call TRBJ2-5; either TRBD1 or TRBD2 may fit D (7 bases each). Germline V gives CDR1 SGHTA, CDR2 FQGNSA. V was trimmed by 5 bases and J by 5 bases, leaving 15 bases between them. The CDR3 spans 14 residues. CDR3 protein: CASSRGGGEETQYF. As DNA, the CDR3 is TGTGCCAGCAGCAGGGGAGGGGGCGAGGAGACCCAGTACTTC.

The chain employs TRBV6-5 and TRBJ2-5; TRBD2 matches 7 bases. This CDR3 has 14 amino acids. Germline V gene data show CDR1 as MNHEY and CDR2 as SVGAGI. The junction had 2 bases not matched to a gene; V was cut back by 4 bases and J by 0 bases. The CDR3 DNA follows: TGTGCCAGCAGTTTGGGGGGGTACCAAGAGACCCAGTACTTC. It is translated as CASSLGGYQETQYF.